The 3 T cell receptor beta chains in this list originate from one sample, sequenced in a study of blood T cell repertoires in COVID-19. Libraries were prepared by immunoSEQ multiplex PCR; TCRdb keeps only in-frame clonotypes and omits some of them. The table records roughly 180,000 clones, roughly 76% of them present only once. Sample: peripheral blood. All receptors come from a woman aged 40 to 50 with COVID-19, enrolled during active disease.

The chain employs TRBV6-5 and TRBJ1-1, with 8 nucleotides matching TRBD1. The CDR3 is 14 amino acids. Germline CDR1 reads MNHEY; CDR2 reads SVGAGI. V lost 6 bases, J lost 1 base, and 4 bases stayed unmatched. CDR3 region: CASSGQGTNTEAFF. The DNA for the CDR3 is TGTGCCAGCAGCGGACAGGGAACGAACACTGAAGCTTTCTTT.

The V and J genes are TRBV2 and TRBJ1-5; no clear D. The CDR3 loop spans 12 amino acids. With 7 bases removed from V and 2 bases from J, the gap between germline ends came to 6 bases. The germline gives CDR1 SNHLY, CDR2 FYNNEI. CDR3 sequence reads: CASKIGNQPQHF. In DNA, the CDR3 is TGTGCCAGCAAGATAGGCAATCAGCCCCAGCATTTT.

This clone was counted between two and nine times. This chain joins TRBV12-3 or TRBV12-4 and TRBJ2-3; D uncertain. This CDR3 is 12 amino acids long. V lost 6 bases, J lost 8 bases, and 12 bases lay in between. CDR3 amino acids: CASRNQRATQYF. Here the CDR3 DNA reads TGTGCCAGCAGAAATCAACGCGCTACGCAGTATTTT.